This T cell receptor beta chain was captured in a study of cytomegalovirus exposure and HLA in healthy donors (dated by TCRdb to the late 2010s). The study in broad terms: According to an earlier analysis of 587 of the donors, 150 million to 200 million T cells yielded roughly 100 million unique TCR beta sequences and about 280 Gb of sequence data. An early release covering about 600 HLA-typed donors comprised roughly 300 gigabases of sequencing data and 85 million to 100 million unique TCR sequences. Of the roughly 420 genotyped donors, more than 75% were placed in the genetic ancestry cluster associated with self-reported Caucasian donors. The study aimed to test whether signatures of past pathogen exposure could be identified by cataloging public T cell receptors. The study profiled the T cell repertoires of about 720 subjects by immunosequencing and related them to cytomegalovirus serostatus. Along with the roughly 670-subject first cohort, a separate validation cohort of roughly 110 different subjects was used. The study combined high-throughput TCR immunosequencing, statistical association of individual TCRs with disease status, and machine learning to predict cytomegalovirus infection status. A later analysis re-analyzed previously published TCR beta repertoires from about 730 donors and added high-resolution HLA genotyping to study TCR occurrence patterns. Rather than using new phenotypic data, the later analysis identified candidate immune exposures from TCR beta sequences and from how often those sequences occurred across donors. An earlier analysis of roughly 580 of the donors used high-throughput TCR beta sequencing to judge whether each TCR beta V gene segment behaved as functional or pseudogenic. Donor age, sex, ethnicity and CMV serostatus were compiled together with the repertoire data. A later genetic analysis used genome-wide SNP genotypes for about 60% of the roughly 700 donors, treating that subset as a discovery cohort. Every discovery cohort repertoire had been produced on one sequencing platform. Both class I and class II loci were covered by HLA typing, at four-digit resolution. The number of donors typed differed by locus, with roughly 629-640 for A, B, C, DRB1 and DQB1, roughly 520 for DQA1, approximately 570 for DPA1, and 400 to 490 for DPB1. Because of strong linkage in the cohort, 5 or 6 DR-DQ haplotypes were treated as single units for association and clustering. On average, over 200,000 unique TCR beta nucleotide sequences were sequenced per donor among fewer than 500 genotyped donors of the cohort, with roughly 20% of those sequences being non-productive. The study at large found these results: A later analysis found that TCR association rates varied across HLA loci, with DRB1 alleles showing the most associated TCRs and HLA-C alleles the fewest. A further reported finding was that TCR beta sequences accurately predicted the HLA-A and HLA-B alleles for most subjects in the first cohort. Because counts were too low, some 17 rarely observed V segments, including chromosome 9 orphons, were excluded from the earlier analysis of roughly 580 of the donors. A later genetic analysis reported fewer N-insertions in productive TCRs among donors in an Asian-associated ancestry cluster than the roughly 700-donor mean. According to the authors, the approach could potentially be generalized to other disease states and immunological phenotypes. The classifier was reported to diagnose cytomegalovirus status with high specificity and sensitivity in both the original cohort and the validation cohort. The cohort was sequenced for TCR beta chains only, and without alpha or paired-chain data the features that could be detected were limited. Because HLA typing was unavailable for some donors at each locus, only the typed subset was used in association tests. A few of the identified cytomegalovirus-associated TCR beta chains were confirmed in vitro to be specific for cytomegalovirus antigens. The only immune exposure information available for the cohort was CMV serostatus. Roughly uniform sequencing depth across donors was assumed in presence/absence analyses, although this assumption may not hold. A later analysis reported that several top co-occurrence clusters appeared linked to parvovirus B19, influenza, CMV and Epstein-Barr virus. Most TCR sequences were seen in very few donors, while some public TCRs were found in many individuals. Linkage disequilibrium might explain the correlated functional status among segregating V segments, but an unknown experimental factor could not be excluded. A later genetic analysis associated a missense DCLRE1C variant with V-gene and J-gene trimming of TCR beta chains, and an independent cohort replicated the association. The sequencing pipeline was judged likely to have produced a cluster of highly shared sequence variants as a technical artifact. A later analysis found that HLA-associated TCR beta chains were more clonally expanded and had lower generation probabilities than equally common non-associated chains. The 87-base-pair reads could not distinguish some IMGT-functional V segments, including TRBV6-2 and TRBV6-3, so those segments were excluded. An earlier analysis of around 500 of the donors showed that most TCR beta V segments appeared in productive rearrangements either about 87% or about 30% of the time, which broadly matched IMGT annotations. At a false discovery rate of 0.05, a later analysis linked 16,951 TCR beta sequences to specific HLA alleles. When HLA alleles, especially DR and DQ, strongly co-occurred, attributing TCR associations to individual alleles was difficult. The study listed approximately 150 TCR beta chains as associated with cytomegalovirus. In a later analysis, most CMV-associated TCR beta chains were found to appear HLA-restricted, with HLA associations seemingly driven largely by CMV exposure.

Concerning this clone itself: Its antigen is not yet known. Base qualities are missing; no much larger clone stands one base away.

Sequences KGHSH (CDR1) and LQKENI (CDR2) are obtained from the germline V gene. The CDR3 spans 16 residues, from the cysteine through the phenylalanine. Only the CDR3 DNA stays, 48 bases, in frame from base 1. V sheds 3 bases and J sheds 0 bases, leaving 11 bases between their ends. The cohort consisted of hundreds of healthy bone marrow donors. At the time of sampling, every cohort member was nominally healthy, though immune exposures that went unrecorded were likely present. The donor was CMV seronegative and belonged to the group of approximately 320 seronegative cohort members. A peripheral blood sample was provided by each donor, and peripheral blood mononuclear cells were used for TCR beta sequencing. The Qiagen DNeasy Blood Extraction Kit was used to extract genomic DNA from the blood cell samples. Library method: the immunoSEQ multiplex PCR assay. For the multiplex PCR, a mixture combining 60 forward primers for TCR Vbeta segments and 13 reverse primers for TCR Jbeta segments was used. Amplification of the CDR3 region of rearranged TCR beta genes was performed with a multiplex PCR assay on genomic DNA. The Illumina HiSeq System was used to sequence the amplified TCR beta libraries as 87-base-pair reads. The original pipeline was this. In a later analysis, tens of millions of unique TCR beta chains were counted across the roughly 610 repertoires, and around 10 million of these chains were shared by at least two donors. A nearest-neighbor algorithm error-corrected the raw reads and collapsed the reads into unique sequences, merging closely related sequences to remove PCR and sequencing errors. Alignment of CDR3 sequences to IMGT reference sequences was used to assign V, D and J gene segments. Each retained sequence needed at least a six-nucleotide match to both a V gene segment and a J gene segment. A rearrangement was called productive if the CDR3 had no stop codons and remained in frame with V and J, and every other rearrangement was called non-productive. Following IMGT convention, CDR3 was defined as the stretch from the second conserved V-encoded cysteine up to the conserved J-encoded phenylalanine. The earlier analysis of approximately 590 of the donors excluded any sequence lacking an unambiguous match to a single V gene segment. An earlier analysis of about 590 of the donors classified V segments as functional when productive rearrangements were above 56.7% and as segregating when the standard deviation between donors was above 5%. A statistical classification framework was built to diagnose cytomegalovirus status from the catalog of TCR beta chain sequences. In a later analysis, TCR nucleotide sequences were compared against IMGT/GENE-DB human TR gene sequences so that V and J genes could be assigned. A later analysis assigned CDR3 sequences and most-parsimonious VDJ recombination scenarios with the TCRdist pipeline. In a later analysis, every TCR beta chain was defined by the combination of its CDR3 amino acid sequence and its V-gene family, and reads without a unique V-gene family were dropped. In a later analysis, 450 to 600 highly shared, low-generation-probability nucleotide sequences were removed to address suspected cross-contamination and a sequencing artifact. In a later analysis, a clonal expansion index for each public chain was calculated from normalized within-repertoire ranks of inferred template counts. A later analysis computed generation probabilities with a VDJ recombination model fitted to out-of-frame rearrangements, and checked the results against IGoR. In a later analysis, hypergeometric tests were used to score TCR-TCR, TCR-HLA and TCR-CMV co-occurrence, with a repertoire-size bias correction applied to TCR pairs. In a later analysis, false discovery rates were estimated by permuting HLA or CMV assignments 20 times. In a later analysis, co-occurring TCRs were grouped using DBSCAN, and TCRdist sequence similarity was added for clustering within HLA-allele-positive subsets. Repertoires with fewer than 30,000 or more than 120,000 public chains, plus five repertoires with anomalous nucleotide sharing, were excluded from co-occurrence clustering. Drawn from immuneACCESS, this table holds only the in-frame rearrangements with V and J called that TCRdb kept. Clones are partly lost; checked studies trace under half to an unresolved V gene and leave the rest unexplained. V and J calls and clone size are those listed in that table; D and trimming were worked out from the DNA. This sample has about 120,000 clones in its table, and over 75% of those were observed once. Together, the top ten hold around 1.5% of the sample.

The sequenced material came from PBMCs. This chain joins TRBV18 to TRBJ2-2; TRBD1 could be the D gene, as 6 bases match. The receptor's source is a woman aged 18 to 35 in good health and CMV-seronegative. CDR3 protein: CASSPGQPSNTGELFF. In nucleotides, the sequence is TGTGCCAGCTCACCCGGACAGCCTTCGAACACCGGGGAGCTGTTTTTT.